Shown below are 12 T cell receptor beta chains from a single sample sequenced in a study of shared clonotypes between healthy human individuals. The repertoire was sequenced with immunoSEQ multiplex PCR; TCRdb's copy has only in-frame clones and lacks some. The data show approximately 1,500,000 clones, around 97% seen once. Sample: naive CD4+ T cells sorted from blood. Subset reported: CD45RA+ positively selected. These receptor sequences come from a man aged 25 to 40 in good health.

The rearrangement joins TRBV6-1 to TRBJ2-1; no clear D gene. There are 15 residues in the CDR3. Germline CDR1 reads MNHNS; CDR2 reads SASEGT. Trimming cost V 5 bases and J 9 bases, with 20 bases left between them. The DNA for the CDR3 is TGTGCCAGCAGTCTAATCCGGGCCCCACGCGGTGAGCAGTTCTTC. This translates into CASSLIRAPRGEQFF.

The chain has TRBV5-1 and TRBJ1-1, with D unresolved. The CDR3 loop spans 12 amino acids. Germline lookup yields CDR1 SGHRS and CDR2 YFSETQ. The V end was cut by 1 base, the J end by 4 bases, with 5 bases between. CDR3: CASSLTSTEAFF. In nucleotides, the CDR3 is TGCGCCAGCAGCTTGACAAGCACTGAAGCTTTCTTT.

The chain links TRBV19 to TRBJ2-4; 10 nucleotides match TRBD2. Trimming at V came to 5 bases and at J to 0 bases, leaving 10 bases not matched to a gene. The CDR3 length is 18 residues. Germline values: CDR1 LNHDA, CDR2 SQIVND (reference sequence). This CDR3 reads CASSWASGSLGAKNIQYF. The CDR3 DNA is TGTGCCAGTAGTTGGGCTAGCGGGAGTCTGGGAGCCAAAAACATTCAGTACTTC.

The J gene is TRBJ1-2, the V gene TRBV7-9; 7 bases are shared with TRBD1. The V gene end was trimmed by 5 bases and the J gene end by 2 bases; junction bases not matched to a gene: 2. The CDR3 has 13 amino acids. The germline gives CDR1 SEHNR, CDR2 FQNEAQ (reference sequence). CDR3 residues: CASSGTDNYGYTF. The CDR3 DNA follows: TGTGCCAGCAGCGGGACAGACAACTATGGCTACACCTTC. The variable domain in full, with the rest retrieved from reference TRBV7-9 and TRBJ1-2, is DTGVSQNPRHKITKRGQNVTFRCDPISEHNRLYWYRQTLGQGPEFLTYFQNEAQLEKSRLLSDRFSAERPKGSFSTLEIQRTEQGDSAMYLCASSGTDNYGYTFGSGTRLTVV.

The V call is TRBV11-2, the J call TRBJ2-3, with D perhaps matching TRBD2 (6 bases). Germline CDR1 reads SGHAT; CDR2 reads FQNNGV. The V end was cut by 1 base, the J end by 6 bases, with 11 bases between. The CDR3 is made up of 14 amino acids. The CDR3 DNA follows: TGTGCCAGCAGCTTAGGACTAGGTGGGGATACGCAGTATTTT. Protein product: CASSLGLGGDTQYF.

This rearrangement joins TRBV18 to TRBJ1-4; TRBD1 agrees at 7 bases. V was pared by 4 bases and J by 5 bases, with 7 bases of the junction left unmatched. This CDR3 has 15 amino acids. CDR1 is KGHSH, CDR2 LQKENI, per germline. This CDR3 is CASSRQGQPNEKLFF. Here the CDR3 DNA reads TGTGCCAGCTCACGCCAGGGACAGCCCAATGAAAAACTGTTTTTT.

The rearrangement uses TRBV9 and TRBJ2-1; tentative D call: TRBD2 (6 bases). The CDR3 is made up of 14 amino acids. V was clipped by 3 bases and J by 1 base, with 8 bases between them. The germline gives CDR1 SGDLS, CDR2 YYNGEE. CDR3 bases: TGTGCCAGCAGCGGGGGGAGGTCCTACAATGAGCAGTTCTTC. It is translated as CASSGGRSYNEQFF.

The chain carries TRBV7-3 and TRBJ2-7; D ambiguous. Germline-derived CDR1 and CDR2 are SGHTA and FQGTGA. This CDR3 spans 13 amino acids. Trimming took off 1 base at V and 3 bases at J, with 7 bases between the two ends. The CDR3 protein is CASSLIHFYEQYF. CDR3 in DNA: TGTGCCAGCAGCTTAATACATTTCTACGAGCAGTACTTC. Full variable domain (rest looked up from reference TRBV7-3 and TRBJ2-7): GAGVSQTPSNKVTEKGKYVELRCDPISGHTALYWYRQSLGQGPEFLIYFQGTGAADDSGLPNDRFFAVRPEGSVSTLKIQRTERGDSAVYLCASSLIHFYEQYFGPGTRLTVT.

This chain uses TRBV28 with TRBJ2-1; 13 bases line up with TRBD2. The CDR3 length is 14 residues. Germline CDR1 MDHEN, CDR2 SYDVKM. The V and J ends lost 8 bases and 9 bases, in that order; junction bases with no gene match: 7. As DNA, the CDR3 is TGTGCCAGCCATAGACTAGCGGGAGGTGGTGAGCAGTTCTTC. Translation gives CASHRLAGGGEQFF.

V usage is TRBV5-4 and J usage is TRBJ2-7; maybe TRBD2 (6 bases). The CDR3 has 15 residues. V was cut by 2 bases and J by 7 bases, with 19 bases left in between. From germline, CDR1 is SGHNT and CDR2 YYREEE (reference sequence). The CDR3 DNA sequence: TGTGCCAGCAGCTTCACCCCGGGAGTCTCGGGGGAGCAGTACTTC. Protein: CASSFTPGVSGEQYF. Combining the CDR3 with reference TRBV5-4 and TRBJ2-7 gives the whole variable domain ETGVTQSPTHLIKTRGQQVTLRCSSQSGHNTVSWYQQALGQGPQFIFQYYREEENGRGNFPPRFSGLQFPNYSSELNVNALELDDSALYLCASSFTPGVSGEQYFGPGTRLTVT.

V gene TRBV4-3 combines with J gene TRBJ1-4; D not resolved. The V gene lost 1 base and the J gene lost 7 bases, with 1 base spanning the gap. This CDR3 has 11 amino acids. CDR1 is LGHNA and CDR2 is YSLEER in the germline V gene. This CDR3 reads CASSQAEKLFF. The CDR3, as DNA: TGCGCCAGCAGCCAAGCTGAAAAACTGTTTTTT.

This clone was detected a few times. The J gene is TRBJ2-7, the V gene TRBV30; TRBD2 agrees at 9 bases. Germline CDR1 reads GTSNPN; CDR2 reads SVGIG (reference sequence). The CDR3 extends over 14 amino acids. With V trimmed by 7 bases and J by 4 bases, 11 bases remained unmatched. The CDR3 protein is CALLLAGDRYEQYF. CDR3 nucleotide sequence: TGTGCCTTGCTATTAGCGGGAGATCGGTACGAGCAGTACTTC.